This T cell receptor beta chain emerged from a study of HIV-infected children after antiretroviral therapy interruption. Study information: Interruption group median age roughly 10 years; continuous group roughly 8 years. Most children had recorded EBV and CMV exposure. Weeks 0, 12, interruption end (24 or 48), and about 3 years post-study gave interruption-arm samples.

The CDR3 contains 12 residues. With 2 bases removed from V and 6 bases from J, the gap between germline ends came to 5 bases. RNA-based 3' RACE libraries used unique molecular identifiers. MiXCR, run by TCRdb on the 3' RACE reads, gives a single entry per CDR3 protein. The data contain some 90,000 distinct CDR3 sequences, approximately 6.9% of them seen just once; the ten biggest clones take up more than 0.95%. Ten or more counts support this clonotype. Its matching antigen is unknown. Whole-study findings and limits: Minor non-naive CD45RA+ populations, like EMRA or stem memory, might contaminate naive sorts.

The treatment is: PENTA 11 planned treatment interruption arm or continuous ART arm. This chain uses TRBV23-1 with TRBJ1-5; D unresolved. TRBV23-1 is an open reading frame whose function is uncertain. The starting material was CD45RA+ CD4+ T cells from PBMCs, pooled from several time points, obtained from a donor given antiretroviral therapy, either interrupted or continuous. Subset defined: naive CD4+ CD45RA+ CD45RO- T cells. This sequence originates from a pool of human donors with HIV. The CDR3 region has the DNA TGCGCCAGCAGTCAAGGAACTCAGCCCCAGCATTTT. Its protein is CASSQGTQPQHF.